This is a list of T cell receptor beta chains from one sample in a study of response to subunit inactivated influenza vaccine. TCRdb processed the RT-PCR reads anew with MiXCR; each CDR3 protein has one entry. This sample has 650,000 to 800,000 distinct CDR3 sequences, with under 20% found just once. Sequences were derived from PBMCs from blood, sampled 4 to 6 days after vaccination. These receptor sequences come from a man aged 50-59 years who received an inactivated influenza vaccine. Both conserved end residues are part of each CDR3. The order of the fields is J gene, clone size, V gene, CDR3 protein. Only part of the rows carry a size: once, few, many, or a class if the clone is expanded.

TRBJ2-7,many,TRBV12-3/TRBV12-4,CASSPGLGATYEQYF
TRBJ2-1,NA,TRBV6-2/TRBV6-3,CASSSHRDYNEQFF
TRBJ2-2,NA,TRBV7-9,CASSLPSGEFTGELFF
TRBJ2-3,many,TRBV6-1,CASSQTGGSTDTQYF
TRBJ2-1,many,TRBV6-2/TRBV6-3,CASSYSQSYHEQFF
TRBJ2-7,few,TRBV18,CASSPETIAYEQYF
TRBJ2-1,NA,TRBV20-1,CSARQGRGENEQFF
TRBJ2-2,NA,TRBV5-1,CASSLAGLDRGSGELFF
TRBJ2-7,NA,TRBV5-1,CASSPGTGAFMKYF
TRBJ2-1,NA,TRBV20-1,CSARDYRSYNEQFF
TRBJ2-3,few,TRBV20-1,CSAGGLAGFGDTQYF
TRBJ2-7,NA,TRBV6-4,CASTTITVLEGGYEQYF
TRBJ2-1,NA,TRBV5-5,CASSPGQGGYNEQFF
TRBJ2-5,few,TRBV28,CASSLSPGLAGRETQYF
TRBJ2-5,NA,TRBV20-1,CSARDGGTAQETQYF
TRBJ2-5,NA,TRBV12-3/TRBV12-4,CASSLVGARRKPQETQYF
TRBJ2-3,NA,TRBV25-1,CASSEYWGAAEDTQYF
TRBJ2-3,few,TRBV2,CASRRETDTQYF
TRBJ2-7,NA,TRBV20-1,CSAPPAGEPYEQYF
TRBJ2-1,NA,TRBV4-3,CASSRSGTRHNEQFF
TRBJ2-7,NA,TRBV5-1,CASSLVVTSGAYEQYF
TRBJ2-4,few,TRBV9,CASSPSVVAGKNIQYF
TRBJ2-3,few,TRBV20-1,CSASGTSGFSTDTQYF
TRBJ2-5,few,TRBV7-3,CASSLLGSGLQETQYF
TRBJ2-2,few,TRBV9,CASSGGLAGEEDTGELFF
TRBJ1-3,NA,TRBV5-1,CASSEGTVVGGNTIYF
TRBJ2-7,NA,TRBV6-2/TRBV6-3,CASISTGGLYEQYF
TRBJ2-1,NA,TRBV3-1,CASSQVTLAGNNEQFF
TRBJ2-7,many,TRBV12-3/TRBV12-4,CASSFRNYEQYF
TRBJ2-1,once,TRBV7-9,CASSPGTHSGTNEQFF
TRBJ1-2,NA,TRBV18,CASSPPAVNYGYTF
TRBJ1-4,many,TRBV12-3/TRBV12-4,CASSLVQEGEKLFF
TRBJ2-2,few,TRBV15,CATSKRTGELFF
TRBJ2-7,few,TRBV25-1,CASSDVGGLDEQYF
TRBJ2-2,once,TRBV25-1,CASSEDGVGELFF
TRBJ2-3,NA,TRBV5-4,CASSSQLRGDTQYF
TRBJ2-3,NA,TRBV4-2,CASSQIGTSTDTQYF
TRBJ1-1,NA,TRBV4-2,CASSQDGTGNTEAFF
TRBJ1-1,NA,TRBV12-3/TRBV12-4,CASSLVVQGASEAFF